This T cell receptor beta chain was obtained from a study of tumor-infiltrating lymphocytes in oesophageal squamous cell carcinoma. Judged by abundance, this clonotype is medium-sized. This CDR3 comprises 15 residues. V gave up 4 bases and J gave up 2 bases, with 12 bases separating them. Per germline, CDR1 SGHTA and CDR2 FQGTGA. MiXCR was run by TCRdb on the PCR reads, yielding one entry per CDR3 protein. This sample has roughly 20,000 distinct CDR3 sequences; around 43% occur once, and the top ten carry around 35%. The sequencing sample was made of normal esophageal tissue next to the tumor. This chain connects TRBV7-3 to TRBJ2-1; D may be TRBD2 (6 bases). The TCR originated in a female donor with esophageal squamous cell carcinoma. CDR3 sequence (DNA): TGTGCCAGCAGCTCAGGGCGGGGAACCTACAATGAGCAGTTCTTC. It yields the protein CASSSGRGTYNEQFF.